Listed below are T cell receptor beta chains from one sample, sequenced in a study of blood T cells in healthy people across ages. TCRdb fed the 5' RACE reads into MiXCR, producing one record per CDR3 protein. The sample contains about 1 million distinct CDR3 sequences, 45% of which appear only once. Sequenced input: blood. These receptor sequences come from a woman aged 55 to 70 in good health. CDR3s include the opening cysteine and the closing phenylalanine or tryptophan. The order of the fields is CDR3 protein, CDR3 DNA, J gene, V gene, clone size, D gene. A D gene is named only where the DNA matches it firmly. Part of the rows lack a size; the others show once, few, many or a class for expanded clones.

CASSSPPGGGYTEAFF TGTGCCAGCAGTTCCCCCCCCGGGGGGGGATACACTGAAGCTTTCTTT TRBJ1-1 TRBV27 NA NA
CASSLTPWRASTDTQYF TGTGCCAGCAGTTTAACACCCTGGCGGGCAAGCACAGATACGCAGTATTTT TRBJ2-3 TRBV28 once NA
CSARGGYDNEQFF TGCAGTGCTAGGGGCGGGTACGACAATGAGCAGTTCTTC TRBJ2-1 TRBV20-1 NA NA
CAIRQMGGDGYTF TGTGCCATCAGGCAGATGGGCGGGGACGGCTACACCTTC TRBJ1-2 TRBV10-3 NA NA
CASSYGREQYF TGTGCCAGCAGTTACGGGCGTGAGCAGTACTTC TRBJ2-7 TRBV6-5 many NA
CASSQEVADSTDTQYF TGTGCCAGCAGTCAAGAGGTAGCCGATAGCACAGATACGCAGTATTTT TRBJ2-3 TRBV27 NA NA
CASSLGLETDTQYF TGTGCCAGCAGCTTGGGGCTAGAGACAGATACGCAGTATTTT TRBJ2-3 TRBV5-5 few NA
CASSPGRAGTDTQYF TGTGCCAGCAGCCCGGGACGAGCGGGCACAGATACGCAGTATTTT TRBJ2-3 TRBV11-3 NA NA
CASSQRLRAPTDTQYF TGTGCCAGCAGCCAACGGCTTAGGGCCCCCACAGATACGCAGTATTTT TRBJ2-3 TRBV14 few NA
CASSPRAARDEQFF TGTGCCAGCAGTCCACGGGCGGCTCGGGATGAGCAGTTCTTC TRBJ2-1 TRBV2 NA NA
CASSLFSGETQYF TGTGCCAGCAGTCTCTTCTCCGGGGAGACCCAGTACTTC TRBJ2-5 TRBV12-3/TRBV12-4 few NA
CASSYALGQAEKLFF TGTGCCAGCAGTTACGCGCTAGGGCAGGCTGAAAAACTGTTTTTT TRBJ1-4 TRBV6-5 NA NA
CATRTRDTGELFF TGTGCCACCAGAACCAGGGATACCGGGGAGCTGTTTTTT TRBJ2-2 TRBV6-8 NA NA
CASSVGDGPYEQYF TGTGCCAGCAGCGTAGGGGACGGACCCTACGAGCAGTACTTC TRBJ2-7 TRBV9 many NA
CASSSPGLEWETQYF TGTGCCAGCAGTTCACCGGGACTAGAGTGGGAGACCCAGTACTTC TRBJ2-5 TRBV12-3/TRBV12-4 NA TRBD2
CASTDSRGEQYF TGTGCCAGCACCGACTCTAGAGGCGAGCAGTACTTC TRBJ2-7 TRBV12-3/TRBV12-4 few NA
CASSYGSEETQYF TGTGCCAGCAGTTACGGGAGCGAAGAGACCCAGTACTTC TRBJ2-5 TRBV6-6 few NA
CASSQQDRTYQETQYF TGCGCCAGCAGCCAACAAGACAGGACTTACCAAGAGACCCAGTACTTC TRBJ2-5 TRBV4-1 NA NA
CSVEVGGANTEAFF TGCAGCGTTGAAGTAGGAGGGGCGAACACTGAAGCTTTCTTT TRBJ1-1 TRBV29-1 NA NA
CASSYELGQAPNTGELFF TGTGCCAGCAGTTACGAGCTAGGACAGGCGCCGAACACCGGGGAGCTGTTTTTT TRBJ2-2 TRBV6-2/TRBV6-3 NA TRBD1
CASSPGQTITDTQYF TGTGCCAGCAGCCCCGGACAGACCATTACAGATACGCAGTATTTT TRBJ2-3 TRBV9 NA NA
CASRMTPAGLETQYF TGTGCCAGCAGAATGACACCAGCGGGACTAGAGACCCAGTACTTC TRBJ2-5 TRBV6-6 NA TRBD2
CASRPRGLGSGANVLTF TGTGCCAGCAGACCCCGTGGACTCGGCTCTGGGGCCAACGTCCTGACTTTC TRBJ2-6 TRBV6-1 NA NA
CSARFPQLAKNIQYF TGCAGTGCTAGATTTCCCCAGTTAGCCAAAAACATTCAGTACTTC TRBJ2-4 TRBV20-1 NA NA
CASSFRDRAGQPQHF TGTGCCAGCAGCTTCCGGGACCGAGCCGGTCAGCCCCAGCATTTT TRBJ1-5 TRBV4-2 NA NA
CASSSRGPASGYTF TGTGCCAGCAGTTCGCGAGGTCCAGCTTCCGGCTACACCTTC TRBJ1-2 TRBV6-5 few NA
CAWSSGSAQYF TGTGCCTGGAGTTCAGGGTCGGCCCAGTACTTC TRBJ2-5 TRBV30 NA NA
CASSLDDSTDTQYF TGTGCCAGCAGCTTGGACGACAGCACAGATACGCAGTATTTT TRBJ2-3 TRBV5-5 few NA
CATSDLGSGRITDTQYF TGTGCCACCAGTGATTTGGGTAGCGGGAGGATCACAGATACGCAGTATTTT TRBJ2-3 TRBV24-1 NA TRBD2
CSASRIGSAGGPSGRETQYF TGCAGTGCTAGTCGCATCGGGTCGGCGGGAGGGCCCAGTGGAAGAGAGACCCAGTACTTC TRBJ2-5 TRBV20-1 NA TRBD2
CASRLLASTGELFF TGTGCCAGCAGATTGCTAGCGAGTACCGGGGAGCTGTTTTTT TRBJ2-2 TRBV2 NA NA
CASSYRRRMETQYF TGTGCCAGCAGTTACAGGAGGCGCATGGAGACCCAGTACTTC TRBJ2-5 TRBV6-5 few NA
CASSAGASGSNEQYF TGTGCCAGCAGTGCCGGGGCTAGCGGGAGTAATGAGCAGTACTTC TRBJ2-7 TRBV2 NA TRBD2
CASSLVPLGEQYF TGCGCCAGCAGCTTGGTTCCTCTGGGGGAGCAGTACTTC TRBJ2-7 TRBV5-1 NA NA
CASSYSRLDQPQHF TGTGCCAGCAGTTACTCGCGGCTAGATCAGCCCCAGCATTTT TRBJ1-5 TRBV6-5 NA NA
CASSSRRGGTGAFF TGTGCCAGCAGTTCACGCAGGGGTGGCACTGGAGCTTTCTTT TRBJ1-1 TRBV28 NA NA